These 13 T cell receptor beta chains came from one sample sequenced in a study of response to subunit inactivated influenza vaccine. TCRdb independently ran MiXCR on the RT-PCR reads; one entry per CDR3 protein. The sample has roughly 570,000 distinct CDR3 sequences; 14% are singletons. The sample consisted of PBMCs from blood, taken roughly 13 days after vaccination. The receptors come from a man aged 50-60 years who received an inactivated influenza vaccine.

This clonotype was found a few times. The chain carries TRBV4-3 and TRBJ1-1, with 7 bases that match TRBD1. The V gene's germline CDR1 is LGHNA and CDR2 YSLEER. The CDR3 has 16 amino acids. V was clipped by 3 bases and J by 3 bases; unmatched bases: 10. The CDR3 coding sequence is TGCGCCAGCAGCCATGGCTATGGCCAGGGGGACACTGAAGCTTTCTTT. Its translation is CASSHGYGQGDTEAFF.

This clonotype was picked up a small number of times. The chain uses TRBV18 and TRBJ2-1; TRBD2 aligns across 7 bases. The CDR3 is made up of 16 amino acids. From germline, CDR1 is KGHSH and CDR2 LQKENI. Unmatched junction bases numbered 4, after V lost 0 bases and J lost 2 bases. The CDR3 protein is CASSPPSGRPYNEQFF. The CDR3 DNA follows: TGTGCCAGCTCACCACCTAGCGGGCGCCCCTACAATGAGCAGTTCTTC.

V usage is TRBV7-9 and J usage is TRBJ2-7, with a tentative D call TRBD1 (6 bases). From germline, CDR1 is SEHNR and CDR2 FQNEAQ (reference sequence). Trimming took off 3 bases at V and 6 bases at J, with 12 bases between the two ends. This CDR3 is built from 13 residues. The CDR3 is CASSFTGSGEQYF. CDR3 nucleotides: TGTGCCAGCAGCTTTACAGGGAGTGGCGAGCAGTACTTC.

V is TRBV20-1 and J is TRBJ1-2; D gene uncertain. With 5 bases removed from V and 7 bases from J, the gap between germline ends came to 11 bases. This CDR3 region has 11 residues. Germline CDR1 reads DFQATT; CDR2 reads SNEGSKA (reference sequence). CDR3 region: CSAAPRGGYTF. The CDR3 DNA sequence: TGCAGTGCTGCCCCTCGGGGTGGCTACACCTTC.

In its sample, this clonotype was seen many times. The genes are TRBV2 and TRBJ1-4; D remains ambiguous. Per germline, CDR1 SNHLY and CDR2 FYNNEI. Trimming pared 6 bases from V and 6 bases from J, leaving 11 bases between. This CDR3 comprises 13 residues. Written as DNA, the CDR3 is TGTGCCAGCAGCCCGAATACGGATGAAAAACTGTTTTTT. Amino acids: CASSPNTDEKLFF. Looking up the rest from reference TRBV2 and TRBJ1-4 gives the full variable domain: EPEVTQTPSHQVTQMGQEVILRCVPISNHLYFYWYRQILGQKVEFLVSFYNNEISEKSEIFDDQFSVERPDGSNFTLKIRSTKLEDSAMYFCASSPNTDEKLFFGSGTQLSVL.

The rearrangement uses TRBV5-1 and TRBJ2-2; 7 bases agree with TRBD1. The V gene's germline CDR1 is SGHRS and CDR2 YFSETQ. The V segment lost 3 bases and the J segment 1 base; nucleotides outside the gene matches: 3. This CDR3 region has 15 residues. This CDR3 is CASSWRQGNTGELFF. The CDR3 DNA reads TGCGCCAGCAGCTGGAGACAGGGGAACACCGGGGAGCTGTTTTTT.

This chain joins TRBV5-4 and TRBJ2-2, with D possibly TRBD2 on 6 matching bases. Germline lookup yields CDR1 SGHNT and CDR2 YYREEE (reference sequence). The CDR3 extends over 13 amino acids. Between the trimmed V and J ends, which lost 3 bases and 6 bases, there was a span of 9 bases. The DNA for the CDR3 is TGTGCCAGCAGCTCGGACTATCCCGGGGAGCTGTTTTTT. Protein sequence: CASSSDYPGELFF.

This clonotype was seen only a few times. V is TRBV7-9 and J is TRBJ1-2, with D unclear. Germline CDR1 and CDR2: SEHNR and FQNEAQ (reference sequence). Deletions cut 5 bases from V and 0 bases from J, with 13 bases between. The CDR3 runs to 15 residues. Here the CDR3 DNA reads TGTGCCAGCAGCGCCCACGGAACGTCTAACTATGGCTACACCTTC. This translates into CASSAHGTSNYGYTF. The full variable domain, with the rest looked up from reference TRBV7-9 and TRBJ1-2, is DTGVSQNPRHKITKRGQNVTFRCDPISEHNRLYWYRQTLGQGPEFLTYFQNEAQLEKSRLLSDRFSAERPKGSFSTLEIQRTEQGDSAMYLCASSAHGTSNYGYTFGSGTRLTVV.

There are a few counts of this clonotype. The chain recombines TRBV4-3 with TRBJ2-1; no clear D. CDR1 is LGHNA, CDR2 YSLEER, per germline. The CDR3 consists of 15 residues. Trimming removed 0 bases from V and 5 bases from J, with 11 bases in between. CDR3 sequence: CASSQDLYGHNEQFF. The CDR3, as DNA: TGCGCCAGCAGCCAAGATCTCTACGGTCACAATGAGCAGTTCTTC.

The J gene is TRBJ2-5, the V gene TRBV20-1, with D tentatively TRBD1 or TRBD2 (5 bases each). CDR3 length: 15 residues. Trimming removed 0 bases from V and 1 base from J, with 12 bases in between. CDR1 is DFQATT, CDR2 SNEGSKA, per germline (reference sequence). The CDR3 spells CSAREPPGAQETQYF. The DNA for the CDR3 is TGCAGTGCTAGAGAGCCCCCCGGGGCCCAAGAGACCCAGTACTTC.

CDR3 coding DNA: TGTGCCAGCAGTCCATGGGACAGTCAAGAGACCCAGTACTTC. Encoded protein: CASSPWDSQETQYF. The gene calls are TRBV28 and TRBJ2-5; 7 bases align to TRBD1. CDR1 MDHEN and CDR2 SYDVKM come from the germline V gene. This CDR3 is built from 14 residues. The ends lost 5 bases at V and 2 bases at J; junction bases unmatched: 5.

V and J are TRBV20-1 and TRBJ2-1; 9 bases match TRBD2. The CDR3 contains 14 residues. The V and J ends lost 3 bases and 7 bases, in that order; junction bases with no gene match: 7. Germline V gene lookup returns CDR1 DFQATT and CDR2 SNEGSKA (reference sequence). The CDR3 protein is CSAREGLANNEQFF. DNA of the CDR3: TGCAGTGCTAGGGAAGGACTAGCGAATAATGAGCAGTTCTTC.

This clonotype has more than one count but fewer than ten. CDR3 protein: CASSQEGIGEAFF. CDR3 DNA sequence: TGTGCCAGCAGCCAAGAGGGGATCGGTGAAGCTTTCTTT. The chain employs TRBV3-1 and TRBJ1-1; D call uncertain. Per the germline V gene, CDR1 is LGHDT and CDR2 is YNNKEL (reference sequence). The germline V and J ends were trimmed by 0 bases and 7 bases, with 9 bases remaining between them. The CDR3 spans 13 residues.